A single sample is the source of the 18 T cell receptor beta chains below, sequenced in a study of tumor and adjacent non-tumor tissue in lung cancer. A modified ARM-PCR protocol with three rounds of nested PCR amplified TCRbeta. Using its own MiXCR run on the multiplex PCR reads, TCRdb lists one record per CDR3 protein. This table has over 100,000 distinct CDR3 sequences, roughly 80% appearing once. No cell sorting was done before RNA was extracted from the tissue. Material: lung tumor tissue. These receptors were obtained from a woman aged 55-70 years with non-small cell lung cancer.

Many counts were recorded for this clonotype. As DNA, the CDR3 is TGTGCCAGCAGCTTTTCCGCGGGAGGGCCGGCCGGGGAGCTGTTTTTT. Amino acids: CASSFSAGGPAGELFF. The chain combines TRBV5-4 with TRBJ2-2, with 9 bases identical to TRBD2. CDR3 length: 16 residues. V shed 2 bases, J shed 6 bases, and the junction held 8 bases outside the gene matches. Germline-derived CDR1 and CDR2 are SGHNT and YYREEE (reference sequence).

A note on this clonotype: Because the CDR3 is missing its conserved closing phenylalanine or tryptophan, this is likely a read error. V and J are TRBV6-6 and TRBJ1-5, with D possibly matching TRBD1 (5 bases). There are 12 residues in the CDR3. Germline CDR1 is MNHNY and CDR2 is SVGAGI (reference sequence). The CDR3 bases are TGTGCTAGCAGGGTTATTGATCGGCCCCAGCATTAT. Translated: CASRVIDRPQHY.

This clonotype has a handful of counts. This likely comes from a read error, as the CDR3 has no conserved phenylalanine or tryptophan at its end. This chain joins TRBV11-3 and TRBJ2-1; the match to TRBD2 covers 12 bases. Germline assignment: CDR1 SGHNT and CDR2 YENEEA. CDR3 length: 16 residues. This chain's CDR3 is CGSLELTSGSHNEQFL. CDR3 bases: TGTGGCAGCTTAGAGTTGACTAGCGGGAGCCACAATGAGCAGTTCCTC.

Concerning this clonotype itself: One junction end does not reproduce the germline sequence, and a read error may be involved. CDR3 sequence: CSAHSGPNSEAFF. The CDR3 DNA is TGCAGTGCTCACAGTGGCCCGAACAGTGAAGCTTTCTTT. The chain carries TRBV20-1 and TRBJ1-1; D unresolved. Germline V gene lookup returns CDR1 DFQATT and CDR2 SNEGSKA (reference sequence). This CDR3 is built from 13 residues.

This clonotype was seen more than once but under ten times. Germline is not matched at one junction end, which may reflect a read error. The genes are TRBV6-5 and TRBJ1-2; D may be TRBD1 (6 bases). This CDR3 comprises 14 residues. The germline V gene has CDR1 MNHEY and CDR2 SVGAGI. The CDR3 here is CVSSSQGSNYGYTF. CDR3 nucleotide sequence: TGTGTCAGCAGTTCCCAGGGGAGTAACTATGGCTACACCTTC.

As regards this clonotype: At one end the junction does not follow the germline gene, possibly because of a read error. The chain uses TRBV11-3 and TRBJ2-7, with D perhaps matching TRBD2 (5 bases). The germline V gene has CDR1 SGHNT and CDR2 YENEEA. The CDR3 spans 14 residues. The CDR3 reads CAGSLNTGTYEQYF. CDR3 bases: TGTGCCGGCAGCTTAAATACGGGGACCTACGAGCAGTACTTC.

Concerning this clonotype: One end of the junction varies from germline; a read error may be responsible. The chain is built from TRBV6-5 and TRBJ2-3; no clear D gene. The germline gives CDR1 MNHEY, CDR2 SVGAGI. The CDR3 has 13 amino acids. The DNA for the CDR3 is TGTGCTAGCAATTACCCCGACACAGATACGCAATATTTT. Translating it yields CASNYPDTDTQYF.

The table lists this clonotype with a few counts. Just one base apart from a much larger clone, this may be a read error. The V call is TRBV5-1, the J call TRBJ2-3, with TRBD1 as a possible D gene (6 bases). V was cut by 7 bases and J by 4 bases, with 19 bases left in between. This CDR3 has 15 residues. Germline V gene data show CDR1 as SGHRS and CDR2 as YFSETQ. The CDR3 loop is CASGSGNRVSDTQYF. DNA of the CDR3: TGCGCCAGCGGCTCTGGTAACAGGGTGTCAGATACGCAGTATTTT.

This rearrangement joins TRBV6-5 to TRBJ1-3; D is undetermined. Germline V lookup: CDR1 MNHEY, CDR2 SVGAGI. V lost 6 bases to trimming and J lost 7 bases, with 16 bases between them. The CDR3 is made up of 14 amino acids. DNA for the CDR3: TGTGCCAGCAGGGGGTTCAGCTTTGGGAACACCATATATTTT. It is translated as CASRGFSFGNTIYF.

In this sample, this clonotype turned up many times. The V call is TRBV10-3, the J call TRBJ2-7; D not resolved. Looked up from germline, CDR1 is ENHRY and CDR2 is SYGVKD. CDR3 length: 13 amino acids. V lost 2 bases, J lost 2 bases, and 7 bases lay in between. CDR3 DNA: TGTGCCATCAGTGAGGGGGTCCCCTACGAGCAGTACTTC. Amino acids: CAISEGVPYEQYF.

To note about this clonotype: Here the CDR3 omits its conserved ending phenylalanine or tryptophan, so a read error is the likely source. The CDR3 reads CASSLDQGDAGYTL. CDR3 bases: TGTGCCAGCAGCTTAGATCAGGGGGATGCTGGCTACACCCTC. The chain links TRBV11-2 to TRBJ1-2; the match to TRBD1 covers 7 bases. CDR3 size: 14 residues. CDR1 SGHAT and CDR2 FQNNGV come from the germline V gene. Trimming cost V 0 bases and J 7 bases; bases outside gene matches: 5.

In regard to this clonotype: This CDR3 is missing its conserved last phenylalanine or tryptophan, likely due to a read error. The DNA is left out, because the CDR3 cannot be placed on it with certainty; the CDR3 is given as TCRdb lists it. The chain joins TRBV11-3 to TRBJ1-1; TRBD1 is taken as the D call from the table, unchecked against the DNA. CDR1 and CDR2 from the germline V gene are SGHNT and YENEEA. The CDR3 numbers 15 amino acids, ends counted. CDR3 in amino acids: CVSSLDSGRGTKTFV.

A few counts support this clonotype. The V call is TRBV7-8, the J call TRBJ1-1; D is uncertain. The ends were cut back, 2 bases at V and 1 base at J, with 8 bases in the middle. The CDR3 has 14 residues. CDR1 is SGHVS, CDR2 FQNEAQ, per germline. As DNA, the CDR3 is TGTGCCAGCAGCTTAAGTTTCAGGAACACTGAAGCTTTCTTT. Translating it yields CASSLSFRNTEAFF.

The rearrangement joins TRBV28 to TRBJ2-7; D gene unclear. Germline loops: CDR1 MDHEN, CDR2 SYDVKM. Trimming cost V 5 bases and J 6 bases, with 20 bases left between them. The CDR3 consists of 15 residues. The CDR3 nucleotides are TGTGCCAGCAGTAGGGCTGTTCGTCGTCTCGGCGAGCAGTACTTC. As protein: CASSRAVRRLGEQYF.

This clonotype was seen only a few times. The chain joins TRBV29-1 to TRBJ2-3; TRBD2 aligns across 9 bases. Germline V gene lookup returns CDR1 SQVTM and CDR2 ANQGSEA. This CDR3 has 12 amino acids. Germline trimming cut 7 bases from V and 7 bases from J; bases unmatched to any gene: 6. In DNA form, the CDR3 reads TGCAGCGGTGCGGGAGGGGGGCATACGCAGTATTTT. This codes for CSGAGGGHTQYF.

The V and J genes are TRBV29-1 and TRBJ2-5; 9 bases are a match to TRBD2. CDR1 and CDR2 (germline): SQVTM, ANQGSEA. The CDR3 totals 18 residues. J gave up 1 base and V 2 bases, and 14 bases lay outside the gene matches. CDR3 nucleotide sequence: TGCAGCGTTGAAATCCCCAGCGGGGGGACGTTAACCCAAGAGACCCAGTACTTC. Encoded protein: CSVEIPSGGTLTQETQYF.

This clonotype was detected a few times. The rearrangement links TRBV12-3 or TRBV12-4 to TRBJ1-2; 8 positions agree with TRBD1. The CDR3 is 13 residues long. The ends lost 4 bases at V and 5 bases at J; junction bases unmatched: 3. The CDR3 DNA reads as TGTGCCAGCAGTTATCAGGGGGCTTATGGCTACACCTTC. Protein: CASSYQGAYGYTF.

Remarks on this clonotype: Because the CDR3 is missing its conserved closing phenylalanine or tryptophan, this is likely a read error. The V call is TRBV13, the J call TRBJ2-3; D may match TRBD1 or TRBD2 (5 bases each). Germline V gene data show CDR1 as PRHDT and CDR2 as FYEKMQ (reference sequence). This CDR3 is 13 amino acids long. The CDR3 DNA reads as TGTGTCAGCACTCGGGGACGCACAGATACGCAGTATTCT. Its translation: CVSTRGRTDTQYS.